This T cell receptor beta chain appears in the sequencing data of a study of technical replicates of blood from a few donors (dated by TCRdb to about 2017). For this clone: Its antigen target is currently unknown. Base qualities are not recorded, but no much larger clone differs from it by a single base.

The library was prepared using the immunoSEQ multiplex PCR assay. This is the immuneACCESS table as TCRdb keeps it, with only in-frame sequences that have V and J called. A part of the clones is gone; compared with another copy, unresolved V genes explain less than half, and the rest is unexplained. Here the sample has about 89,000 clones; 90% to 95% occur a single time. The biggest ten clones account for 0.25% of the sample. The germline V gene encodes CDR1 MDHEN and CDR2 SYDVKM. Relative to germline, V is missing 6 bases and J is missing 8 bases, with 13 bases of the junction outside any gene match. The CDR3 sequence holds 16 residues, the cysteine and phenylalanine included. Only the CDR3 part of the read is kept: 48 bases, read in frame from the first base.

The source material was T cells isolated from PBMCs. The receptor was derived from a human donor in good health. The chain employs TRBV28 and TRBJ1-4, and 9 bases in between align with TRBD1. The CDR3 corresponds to CASRKSTGGTWEKLFF. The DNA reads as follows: TGTGCCAGCAGAAAATCGACAGGGGGAACTTGGGAAAAACTGTTTTTT.